Listed here is a single T cell receptor beta chain. The antigen is unknown. The beta constant-region primer was an equimolar mix of two oligonucleotides covering TRBC1 and TRBC2. Ligation attached a single-stranded oligonucleotide with a 12-nucleotide UMI and the SP2 primer to the cDNA 3' end. Nested alpha and beta constant-region primers with the SP2 primer drove four PCR rounds on ligated cDNA. TCRdb re-called the UMI-ligation and nested PCR reads through MiXCR, storing one row per CDR3 protein. The sample records about 150,000 distinct CDR3 sequences, around 15% being singletons. The data were obtained in a study of naive and memory T cell subsets. General study findings and limits: In CD4 and CD8 cells, diversity dropped from naive through EMRA.

V lost 6 bases to trimming and J lost 6 bases, with 11 bases between them. CDR3 length: 13 residues. Germline values: CDR1 SEHNR, CDR2 FQNEAQ (reference sequence). Source material: naive CD4+ T cells from blood. This chain links TRBV7-9 with TRBJ2-2; D remains ambiguous. This clonotype was sampled from a human donor in good health. The CDR3 bases are TGTGCCAGCAGGTTTAGTTCTTCCGGGGAGCTGTTTTTT. This gives the protein CASRFSSSGELFF.